Shown below are 13 T cell receptor beta chains from a single sample sequenced in a study of blood T cell repertoires in COVID-19. Using immunoSEQ multiplex PCR, the repertoire was profiled, and TCRdb retains in-frame clones only, with some absent. This sample has tens of thousands of clones, with roughly 80% found just once. Sequenced material: peripheral blood. Receptors originate from a human donor in a cohort sampled during active COVID-19.

The chain employs TRBV6-6 and TRBJ1-5; 9 bases are a match to TRBD1. Looked up from germline, CDR1 is MNHNY and CDR2 is SVGAGI (reference sequence). The CDR3 contains 15 residues. V lost 7 bases to trimming and J lost 3 bases; unmatched junction nucleotides: 7. The CDR3 spells CASKKGTGSNQPQHF. The CDR3 bases are TGTGCCAGCAAAAAGGGGACAGGGTCCAATCAGCCCCAGCATTTT.

The chain joins TRBV11-2 to TRBJ2-1, with D perhaps TRBD2 (7 bases). In germline, CDR1 is SGHAT, CDR2 FQNNGV. Trimming removed 4 bases from V and 10 bases from J, with 14 bases in between. There are 13 residues in the CDR3. In nucleotides, the CDR3 is TGTGCCAGCAGCTCTGGCGGGGGCGCCGAGCAGTTCTTC. Amino acid sequence: CASSSGGGAEQFF.

This chain uses TRBV28 with TRBJ2-1; 7 nucleotides line up with TRBD1. The ends lost 5 bases at V and 5 bases at J; junction bases unmatched: 15. Germline V gene sequence: CDR1 MDHEN, CDR2 SYDVKM. The CDR3 runs to 17 residues. In DNA, the CDR3 is TGTGCCAGCAGTCCAAAACCCGGGACAGATAGCCACAATGAGCAGTTCTTC. This encodes CASSPKPGTDSHNEQFF.

The chain uses TRBV6-5 and TRBJ1-5, with a possible D match to TRBD1 (5 bases). The germline CDR1 and CDR2 sequences are MNHEY and SVGAGI. Between the trimmed V and J ends, which lost 4 bases and 3 bases, there was a span of 13 bases. The CDR3 extends over 15 amino acids. CDR3: CASSSRGGNNQPQHF. CDR3 coding DNA: TGTGCCAGCAGTTCCCGGGGGGGTAACAATCAGCCCCAGCATTTT.

The rearrangement joins TRBV9 to TRBJ1-3, with 7 bases identical to TRBD1. V shed 4 bases and J 0 bases; nucleotides not matched to a gene: 10. Germline V gene data show CDR1 as SGDLS and CDR2 as YYNGEE. The CDR3 is 17 residues long. The chain's CDR3 is CASSLTTGTVSGNTIYF. The CDR3 DNA reads as TGTGCCAGCAGCCTAACCACCGGGACAGTCTCTGGAAACACCATATATTTT.

The chain has TRBV2 and TRBJ1-1, with 8 bases fitting TRBD1. The J segment lost 3 bases and the V segment lost 6 bases, leaving 15 bases of the junction unmatched. The germline V gene encodes CDR1 SNHLY and CDR2 FYNNEI. The CDR3 has 17 amino acids. The CDR3 sequence is CASRKLQGVGLDTEAFF. The CDR3 DNA reads TGTGCCAGCAGGAAGTTACAGGGGGTGGGTTTGGACACTGAAGCTTTCTTT.

This chain links TRBV7-9 with TRBJ2-5; 8 bases are shared with TRBD1. The V segment lost 5 bases and the J segment 1 base; nucleotides outside the gene matches: 3. Germline CDR1 is SEHNR and CDR2 is FQNEAQ (reference sequence). The CDR3 sequence is 14 residues long. The CDR3 DNA reads as TGTGCCAGCAGCGTGGACAGGGCCCAAGAGACCCAGTACTTC. Protein: CASSVDRAQETQYF.

The chain links TRBV5-4 to TRBJ2-7; D might be TRBD2 (6 bases). Looked up from germline, CDR1 is SGHNT and CDR2 is YYREEE (reference sequence). The ends were cut back, 4 bases at V and 3 bases at J, with 20 bases in the middle. This CDR3 spans 16 amino acids. For the CDR3, the DNA is TGTGCCAGCAGCCCCGGCGGGGCCCCACGTAGCTACGAGCAGTACTTC. Protein sequence: CASSPGGAPRSYEQYF.

V is TRBV7-2 and J is TRBJ2-7, with D possibly TRBD2 on 5 matching bases. The V end was cut by 0 bases, the J end by 7 bases, with 13 bases between. Germline assignment: CDR1 SGHTA and CDR2 FQGNSA. This CDR3 spans 14 amino acids. In nucleotides, the CDR3 is TGTGCCAGCAGCTTAGCGCGGGCGAACCGGGAGCAGTACTTC. Amino acids: CASSLARANREQYF.

This rearrangement joins TRBV5-4 to TRBJ2-2; D possibly corresponds to TRBD2 (5 bases). V was shortened by 4 bases and J by 3 bases, with 19 bases between the two germline ends. The CDR3 runs 17 residues. Germline CDR1 and CDR2: SGHNT and YYREEE (reference sequence). The CDR3, as DNA: TGTGCCAGCAGCGATAGGACGGGGAGCCTCTACACCGGGGAGCTGTTTTTT. Residues: CASSDRTGSLYTGELFF.

The genes are TRBV5-1 and TRBJ2-5; D unclear. This CDR3 region has 12 residues. V was cut by 0 bases and J by 4 bases, with 4 bases left in between. Germline-derived CDR1 and CDR2 are SGHRS and YFSETQ. For the CDR3, the DNA is TGCGCCAGCAGCTTGGCCGGAGAGACCCAGTACTTC. Its translation is CASSLAGETQYF.

The chain recombines TRBV3-1 (or the pseudogene TRBV3-2) with TRBJ2-7; 8 bases align to TRBD1. The CDR3 is 15 amino acids. The V segment lost 4 bases and the J segment 6 bases; nucleotides outside the gene matches: 11. Germline CDR1 and CDR2: LGHDT and YNNKEL (reference sequence). CDR3 nucleotides: TGTGCCAGCAGCCCGCTTCGCAGGGGGCTTAGCGAGCAGTACTTC. This sequence encodes CASSPLRRGLSEQYF.

This rearrangement joins TRBV15 to TRBJ1-1, with TRBD1 identical over 9 bases. Looked up from germline, CDR1 is LNHNV and CDR2 is YYDKDF (reference sequence). Trimming removed 1 base from V and 5 bases from J; junction bases left unmatched: 5. There are 15 residues in the CDR3. DNA of the CDR3: TGTGCCACCAGCAGAGGATGGACAGGGGAAACTGAAGCTTTCTTT. This codes for CATSRGWTGETEAFF.